This T cell receptor beta chain was observed in a study of control samples from healthy donors and cancer patients. V dropped 3 bases and J dropped 2 bases, with 7 bases sitting between them. This CDR3 comprises 14 residues. Germline CDR1 and CDR2: MNHEY and SVGEGT. Profiled with immunoSEQ multiplex PCR; TCRdb holds only in-frame clones, not every one. The sample holds around 78,000 clones, 94% seen once. This clone appeared once. The clonotype was recovered from a woman between 18 and 29 years old in good health. The chain is built from TRBV6-2 or TRBV6-3 and TRBJ2-2; D call uncertain. The source material was blood. This CDR3 is CASSYSTNTGELFF. Written as DNA, the CDR3 is TGTGCCAGCAGTTATTCTACAAACACCGGGGAGCTGTTTTTT.